This T cell receptor (beta chain) was identified during a study of long-term antiretroviral therapy in people with HIV. Overall study context: When the earliest samples were collected, ART was typically delayed until CD4 counts fell. Points from the study as a whole: The study found that diversity rose after ART but stayed below transplant donor controls. No data on ART adherence, viral resistance or therapy changes.

The V and J ends lost 1 base and 10 bases respectively, with 10 bases between them. CDR3 size: 13 residues. Germline lookup yields CDR1 MGHRA and CDR2 YSYEKL. This clone was counted a few times. Its antigen is unidentified. At the survey level, the v3.0 immunoSEQ assay was run. Sequencing had a target that covered about 40,000-55,000 T-cell genomes per sample. Sequenced by immunoSEQ multiplex PCR; TCRdb stores in-frame clones only, minus some. This table has about 19,000 clones, over 65% appearing once. Sequencing was performed on unsorted PBMCs, taken 0.5 years before starting antiretroviral therapy. V usage is TRBV4-1 and J usage is TRBJ1-4; D remains ambiguous. This TCR came from a woman in her forties or fifties with HIV. The CDR3 loop reads CASSQVVGGKLFF. The CDR3 coding sequence is TGCGCCAGCAGCCAAGTCGTAGGAGGAAAACTGTTTTTT.